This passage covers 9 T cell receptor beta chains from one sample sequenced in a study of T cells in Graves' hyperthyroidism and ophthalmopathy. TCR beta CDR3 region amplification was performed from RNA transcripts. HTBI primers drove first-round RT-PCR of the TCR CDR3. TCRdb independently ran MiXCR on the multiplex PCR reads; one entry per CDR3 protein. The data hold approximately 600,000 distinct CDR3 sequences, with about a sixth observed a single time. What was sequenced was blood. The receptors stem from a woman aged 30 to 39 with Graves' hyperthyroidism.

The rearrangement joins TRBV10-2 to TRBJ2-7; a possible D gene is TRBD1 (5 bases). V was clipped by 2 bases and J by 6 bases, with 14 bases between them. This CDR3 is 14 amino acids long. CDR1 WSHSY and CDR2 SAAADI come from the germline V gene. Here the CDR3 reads CASSELAGRAEQYF. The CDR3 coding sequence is TGCGCCAGCAGTGAGCTGGCAGGGCGTGCCGAGCAGTACTTC.

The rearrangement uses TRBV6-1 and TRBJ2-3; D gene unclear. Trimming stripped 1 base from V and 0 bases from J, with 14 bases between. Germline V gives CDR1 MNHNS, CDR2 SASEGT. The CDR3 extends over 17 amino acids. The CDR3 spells CASSEVRRRTSTDTQYF. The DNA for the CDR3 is TGTGCCAGCAGTGAAGTTCGGCGACGAACTAGCACAGATACGCAGTATTTT.

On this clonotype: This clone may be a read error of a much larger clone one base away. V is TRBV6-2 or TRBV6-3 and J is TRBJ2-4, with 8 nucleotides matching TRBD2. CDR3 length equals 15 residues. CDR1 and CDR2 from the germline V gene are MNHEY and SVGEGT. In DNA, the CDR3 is TGTGCCAGCAGTCCTCAGCGGGAGTCCAAAGACATTCAGTACTTC. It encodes CASSPQRESKDIQYF.

For the CDR3, the DNA is TGTGCCAGCACCCTGACTAGCTCCTACAATGAGCAGTTCTTC. Translated, it gives CASTLTSSYNEQFF. The gene calls are TRBV7-8 and TRBJ2-1; a possible D gene is TRBD2 (6 bases). The germline V and J ends were trimmed by 7 bases and 0 bases, with 10 bases remaining between them. This CDR3 is built from 14 residues. In germline, CDR1 is SGHVS, CDR2 FQNEAQ.

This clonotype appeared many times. The CDR3: CASSRQGAADTQYF. In DNA form, the CDR3 reads TGTGCCAGCAGCCGACAGGGGGCCGCAGATACGCAGTATTTT. The chain carries TRBV3-1 and TRBJ2-3, with 10 bases fitting TRBD1. This CDR3 contains 14 residues. V lost 4 bases, J lost 4 bases, and 2 bases stayed unmatched. Germline values: CDR1 LGHDT, CDR2 YNNKEL (reference sequence).

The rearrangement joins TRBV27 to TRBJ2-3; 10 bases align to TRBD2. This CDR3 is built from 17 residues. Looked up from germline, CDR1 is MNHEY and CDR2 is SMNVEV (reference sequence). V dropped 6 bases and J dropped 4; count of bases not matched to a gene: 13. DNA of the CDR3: TGTGCCAGCAGGCCTTCCTCTAGCGGGAGCACTTCAGATACGCAGTATTTT. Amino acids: CASRPSSSGSTSDTQYF.

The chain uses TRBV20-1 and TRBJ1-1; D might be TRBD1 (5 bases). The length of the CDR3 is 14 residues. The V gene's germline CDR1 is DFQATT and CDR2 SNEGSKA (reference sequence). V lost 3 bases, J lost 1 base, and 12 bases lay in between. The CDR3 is CSASRGTANTEAFF. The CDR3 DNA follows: TGCAGTGCTAGCCGGGGGACGGCGAACACTGAAGCTTTCTTT.

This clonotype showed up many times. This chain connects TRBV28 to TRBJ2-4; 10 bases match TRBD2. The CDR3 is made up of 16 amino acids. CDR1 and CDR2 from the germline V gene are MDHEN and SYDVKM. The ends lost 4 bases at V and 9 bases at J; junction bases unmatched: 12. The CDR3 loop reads CASSSLTSGLLPIQYF. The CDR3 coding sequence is TGTGCCAGCAGTTCCTTGACTAGCGGGCTGTTACCCATTCAGTACTTC.

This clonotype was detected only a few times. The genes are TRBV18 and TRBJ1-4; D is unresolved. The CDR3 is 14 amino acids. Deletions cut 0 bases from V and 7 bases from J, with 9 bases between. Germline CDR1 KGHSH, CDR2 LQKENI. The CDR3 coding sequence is TGTGCCAGCTCACCACCGGTGGCGGCTGAAAAACTGTTTTTT. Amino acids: CASSPPVAAEKLFF.